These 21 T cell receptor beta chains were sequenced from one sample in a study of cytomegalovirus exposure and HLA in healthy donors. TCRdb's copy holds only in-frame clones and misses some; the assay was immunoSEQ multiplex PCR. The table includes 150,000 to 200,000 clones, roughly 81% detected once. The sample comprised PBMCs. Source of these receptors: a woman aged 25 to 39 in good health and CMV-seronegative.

The DNA for the CDR3 is TGTGCCAGCAGCTTGATACAGACAGGAAATGGCTACACCTTC. It translates to CASSLIQTGNGYTF. This chain joins TRBV5-4 and TRBJ1-2, with D perhaps TRBD1 (6 bases). The germline V gene encodes CDR1 SGHNT and CDR2 YYREEE (reference sequence). The CDR3 runs 14 residues. V lost 1 base, J lost 6 bases, and 13 bases lay in between. Full variable domain (missing parts from reference TRBV5-4 and TRBJ1-2): ETGVTQSPTHLIKTRGQQVTLRCSSQSGHNTVSWYQQALGQGPQFIFQYYREEENGRGNFPPRFSGLQFPNYSSELNVNALELDDSALYLCASSLIQTGNGYTFGSGTRLTVV.

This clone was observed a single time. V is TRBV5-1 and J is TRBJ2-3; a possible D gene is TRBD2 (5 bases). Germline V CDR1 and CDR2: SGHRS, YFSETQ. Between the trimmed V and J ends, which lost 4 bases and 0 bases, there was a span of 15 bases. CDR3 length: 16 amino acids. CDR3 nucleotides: TGCGCCAGCAGCCCCACTTGGCTAGCAAGCACAGATACGCAGTATTTT. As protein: CASSPTWLASTDTQYF.

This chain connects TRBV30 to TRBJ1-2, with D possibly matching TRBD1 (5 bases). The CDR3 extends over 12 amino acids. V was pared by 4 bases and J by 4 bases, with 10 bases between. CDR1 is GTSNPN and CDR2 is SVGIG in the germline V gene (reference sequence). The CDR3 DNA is TGTGCCTGGACCCTTCAGGGCTATGGCTACACCTTC. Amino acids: CAWTLQGYGYTF.

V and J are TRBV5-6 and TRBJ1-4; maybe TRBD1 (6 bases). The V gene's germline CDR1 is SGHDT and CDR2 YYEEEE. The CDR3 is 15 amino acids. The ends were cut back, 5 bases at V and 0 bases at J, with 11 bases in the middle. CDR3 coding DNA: TGTGCCAGCAGAGCCACAGGGACAACTAATGAAAAACTGTTTTTT. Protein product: CASRATGTTNEKLFF.

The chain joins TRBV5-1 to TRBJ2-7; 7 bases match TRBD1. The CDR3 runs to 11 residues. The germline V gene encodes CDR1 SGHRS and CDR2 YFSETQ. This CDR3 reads CAGQSSYEQYF. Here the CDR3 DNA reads TGCGCGGGACAGAGCTCCTACGAGCAGTACTTC.

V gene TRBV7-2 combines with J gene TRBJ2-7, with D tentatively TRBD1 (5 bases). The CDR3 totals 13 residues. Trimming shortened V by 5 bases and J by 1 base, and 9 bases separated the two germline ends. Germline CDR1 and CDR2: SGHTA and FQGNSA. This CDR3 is CASSRTGSYEQYF. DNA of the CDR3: TGTGCCAGCAGCCGCACAGGTTCCTACGAGCAGTACTTC.

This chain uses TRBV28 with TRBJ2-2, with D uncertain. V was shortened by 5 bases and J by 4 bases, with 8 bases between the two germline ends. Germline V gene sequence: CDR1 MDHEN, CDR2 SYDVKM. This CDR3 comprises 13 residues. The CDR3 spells CASSPRFTGELFF. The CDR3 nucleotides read TGTGCCAGCAGTCCACGGTTCACCGGGGAGCTGTTTTTT.

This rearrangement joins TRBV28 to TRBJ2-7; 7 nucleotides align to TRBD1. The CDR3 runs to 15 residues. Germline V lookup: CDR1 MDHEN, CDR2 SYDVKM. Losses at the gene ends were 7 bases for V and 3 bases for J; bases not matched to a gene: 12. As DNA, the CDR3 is TGTGCCAGCACCCCCCGGGACAGTGGCAACTACGAGCAGTACTTC. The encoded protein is CASTPRDSGNYEQYF.

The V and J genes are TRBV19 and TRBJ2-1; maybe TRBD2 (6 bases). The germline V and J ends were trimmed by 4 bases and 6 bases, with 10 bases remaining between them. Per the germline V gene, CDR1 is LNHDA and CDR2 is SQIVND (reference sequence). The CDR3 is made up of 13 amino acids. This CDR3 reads CASSSLARNEQFF. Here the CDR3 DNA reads TGTGCCAGTAGTAGCCTAGCGCGCAATGAGCAGTTCTTC.

The CDR3 nucleotides are TGTGCCAGCAGTTACTCGGTTGTAGGGGGCTATGGCTACACCTTC. Amino acids: CASSYSVVGGYGYTF. This sequence joins TRBV6-5 and TRBJ1-2; D may be TRBD1 (6 bases). The CDR3 runs to 15 residues. Trimming removed 0 bases from V and 4 bases from J, with 12 bases in between. Germline CDR1 reads MNHEY; CDR2 reads SVGAGI.

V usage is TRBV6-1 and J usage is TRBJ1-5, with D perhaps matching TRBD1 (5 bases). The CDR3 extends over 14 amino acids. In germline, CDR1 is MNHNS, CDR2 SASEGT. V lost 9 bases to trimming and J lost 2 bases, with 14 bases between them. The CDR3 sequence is CASQMDNGNQPQHF. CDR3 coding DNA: TGTGCCAGTCAAATGGACAATGGCAATCAGCCCCAGCATTTT.

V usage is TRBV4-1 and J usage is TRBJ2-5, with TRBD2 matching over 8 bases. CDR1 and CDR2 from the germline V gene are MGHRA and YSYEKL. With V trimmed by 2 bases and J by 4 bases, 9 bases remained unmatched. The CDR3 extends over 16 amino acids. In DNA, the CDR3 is TGCGCCAGCAGCCAATGGGGGAGTAGCGGGGCAGAGACCCAGTACTTC. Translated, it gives CASSQWGSSGAETQYF.

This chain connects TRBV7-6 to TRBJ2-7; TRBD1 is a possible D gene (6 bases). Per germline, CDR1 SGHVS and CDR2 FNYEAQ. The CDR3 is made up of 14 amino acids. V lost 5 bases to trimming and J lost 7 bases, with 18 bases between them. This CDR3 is CASSPGDTQREQYF. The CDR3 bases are TGTGCCAGCAGCCCAGGGGACACTCAAAGGGAGCAGTACTTC.

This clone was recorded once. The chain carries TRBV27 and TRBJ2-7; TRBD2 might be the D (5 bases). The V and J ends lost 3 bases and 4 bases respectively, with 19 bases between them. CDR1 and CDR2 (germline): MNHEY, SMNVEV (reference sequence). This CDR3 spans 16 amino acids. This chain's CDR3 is CASSFHGLINLYEQYF. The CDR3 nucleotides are TGTGCCAGCAGTTTCCATGGACTGATTAACCTATACGAGCAGTACTTC.

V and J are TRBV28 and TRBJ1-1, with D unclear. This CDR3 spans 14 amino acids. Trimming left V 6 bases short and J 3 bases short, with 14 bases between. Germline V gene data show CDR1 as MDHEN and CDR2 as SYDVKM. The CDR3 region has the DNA TGTGCCAGCAGCTCTGCCGGAGGGCACACTGAAGCTTTCTTT. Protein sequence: CASSSAGGHTEAFF.

CDR3 loop: CASSPDRGIGDTQYF. CDR3 coding DNA: TGTGCCAGCAGCCCTGACAGGGGCATAGGAGATACGCAGTATTTT. The chain has TRBV7-9 and TRBJ2-3; the match to TRBD1 covers 8 bases. In germline, CDR1 is SEHNR, CDR2 FQNEAQ (reference sequence). The CDR3 totals 15 residues. The V and J ends lost 5 bases and 5 bases, in that order; junction bases with no gene match: 9.

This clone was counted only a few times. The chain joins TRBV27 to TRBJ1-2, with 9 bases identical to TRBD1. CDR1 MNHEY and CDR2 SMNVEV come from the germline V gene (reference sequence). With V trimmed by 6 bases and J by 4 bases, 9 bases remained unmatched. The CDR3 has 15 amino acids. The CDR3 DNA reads TGTGCCAGCAGGCCAAGCACAGGGGGCAGCTATGGCTACACCTTC. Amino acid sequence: CASRPSTGGSYGYTF.

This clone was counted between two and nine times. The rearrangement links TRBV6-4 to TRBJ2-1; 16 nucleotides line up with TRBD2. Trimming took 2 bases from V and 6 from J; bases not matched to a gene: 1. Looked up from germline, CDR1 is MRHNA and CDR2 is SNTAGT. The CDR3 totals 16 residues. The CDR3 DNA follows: TGTGCCAGCAGTGACGGGACTAGCGGGGGGGCCAATGAGCAGTTCTTC. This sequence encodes CASSDGTSGGANEQFF.

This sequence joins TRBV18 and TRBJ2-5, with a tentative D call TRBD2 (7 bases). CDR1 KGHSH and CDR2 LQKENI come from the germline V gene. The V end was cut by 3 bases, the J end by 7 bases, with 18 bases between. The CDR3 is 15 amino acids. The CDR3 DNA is TGTGCCAGCTCACCCCCAACAGGGTCGGGGGGGACCCAGTACTTC. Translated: CASSPPTGSGGTQYF.

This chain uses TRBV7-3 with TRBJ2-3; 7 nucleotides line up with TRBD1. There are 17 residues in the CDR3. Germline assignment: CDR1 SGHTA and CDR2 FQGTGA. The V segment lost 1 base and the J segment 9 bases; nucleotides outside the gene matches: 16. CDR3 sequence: CASSLIPQDRTPGTQYF. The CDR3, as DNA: TGTGCCAGCAGCTTAATCCCGCAGGACAGGACTCCTGGGACGCAGTATTTT.

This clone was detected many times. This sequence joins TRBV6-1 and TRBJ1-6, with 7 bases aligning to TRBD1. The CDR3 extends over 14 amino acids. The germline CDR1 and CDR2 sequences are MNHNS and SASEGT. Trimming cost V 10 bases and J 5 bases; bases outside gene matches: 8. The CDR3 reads CATRQGGDNSPLHF. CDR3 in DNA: TGTGCCACCAGACAGGGAGGGGATAATTCACCCCTCCACTTT.